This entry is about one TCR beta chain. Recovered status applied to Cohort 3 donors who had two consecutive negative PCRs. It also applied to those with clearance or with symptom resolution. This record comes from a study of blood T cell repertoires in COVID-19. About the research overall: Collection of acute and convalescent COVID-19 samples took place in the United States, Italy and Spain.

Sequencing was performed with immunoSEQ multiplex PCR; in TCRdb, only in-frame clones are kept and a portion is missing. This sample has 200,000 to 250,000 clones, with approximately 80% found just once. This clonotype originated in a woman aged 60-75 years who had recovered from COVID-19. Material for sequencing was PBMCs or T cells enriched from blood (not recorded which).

CDR3 nucleotide sequence: TGTGCCAGTAGTATCCACGTTGGAGGGGGCGATGGCTACACCTTC. Protein sequence: CASSIHVGGGDGYTF. V gene TRBV19 combines with J gene TRBJ1-2, with 7 bases aligning to TRBD1. This CDR3 region has 15 residues. J lost 6 bases, V lost 3 bases, and 10 bases had no gene match. Germline V gene sequence: CDR1 LNHDA, CDR2 SQIVND (reference sequence).